One TCR beta chain is described in this entry. This clone was picked up one time. It lacks a known antigen. Base qualities are not provided; no much larger clone lies one nucleotide away. Trimming removed 5 bases from V and 0 bases from J, leaving 14 bases between the germline ends. Reading the germline V gene gives CDR1 MDHEN and CDR2 SYDVKM. From its cysteine to its phenylalanine, the CDR3 spans 15 amino acids. Of all the DNA, just the CDR3 is kept, 45 bases in frame from base 1. Receptor libraries were prepared by the immunoSEQ multiplex PCR assay. Held by TCRdb, this immuneACCESS table contains in-frame sequences only and omits some clones. Under half of the omission traces to an unresolved V gene where checked; the cause of the rest is unknown. The sample contains fewer than 85,000 clones, 90% to 95% of them found a single time. Approximately 14% of the sample goes to the ten largest clones. The data stem from a study of control samples from healthy donors and cancer patients (dated by TCRdb to about 2020).

The V and J segments used are TRBV28 and TRBJ2-7; the D call is possibly TRBD1 or TRBD2, each sharing 6 bases. The source material was blood. The receptor was isolated from a man aged 25-45 years in good health. The CDR3 protein is CASSPGARSSYEQYF. The DNA is as follows: TGTGCCAGCAGTCCGGGGGCCCGGAGCTCCTACGAGCAGTACTTC.